Following are 11 T cell receptor beta chains from one sample sequenced in a study of regulatory T cells in long-lasting Graves disease. Assembly of TCR beta libraries relied on iRepertoire HTBI primers together with Arm-PCR of CDR3 regions. TCRdb reprocessed the multiplex PCR reads with MiXCR, giving one entry per CDR3 protein. The sample carries hundreds of thousands of distinct CDR3 sequences, about a sixth recorded once. Time point reported: newly diagnosed GD, antithyroid drugs for less than 3 months. With RNA extracted from PBMCs as input, the TCR library was made. The starting material was peripheral blood mononuclear cells (PBMCs), obtained at new diagnosis, from a patient treated with antithyroid drugs. Receptors originate from a female donor with Graves disease.

The rearrangement links TRBV7-2 to TRBJ1-5; maybe TRBD1 (6 bases). With 2 bases removed from V and 7 bases from J, the gap between germline ends came to 12 bases. The germline V gene has CDR1 SGHTA and CDR2 FQGNSA. The CDR3 length is 14 residues. For the CDR3, the DNA is TGTGCCAGCAGCTTAAACCAGGGGACGCAGCCCCAGCATTTT. It is translated as CASSLNQGTQPQHF. The whole variable domain, filled in from reference TRBV7-2 and TRBJ1-5, reads GAGVSQSPSNKVTEKGKDVELRCDPISGHTALYWYRQSLGQGLEFLIYFQGNSAPDKSGLPSDRFSAERTGGSVSTLTIQRTQQEDSAVYLCASSLNQGTQPQHFGDGTRLSIL.

This clonotype was seen many times. This rearrangement joins TRBV4-1 to TRBJ1-1, with a possible D match to TRBD1 (5 bases). The CDR3 totals 13 residues. Germline lookup yields CDR1 MGHRA and CDR2 YSYEKL. The ends were cut back, 4 bases at V and 5 bases at J, with 11 bases in the middle. The CDR3: CASSPVGDTEAFF. The CDR3 nucleotides are TGCGCCAGCAGCCCCGTGGGGGATACTGAAGCTTTCTTT.

There are many counts of this clonotype. The chain recombines TRBV12-3 or TRBV12-4 with TRBJ1-2; 7 bases agree with TRBD1. This CDR3 spans 16 amino acids. V shed 4 bases and J 6 bases; nucleotides not matched to a gene: 14. CDR3 DNA sequence: TGTGCCAGCAGTTACAGGGGAACGGCCGTTCTCGATGGCTACACCTTC. Translated: CASSYRGTAVLDGYTF.

This clonotype was found many times. V and J are TRBV3-1 and TRBJ1-3, with D possibly being TRBD1 (5 bases). The V end lost 0 bases, the J end lost 4 bases, and 19 bases lay between the germline ends. CDR3 size: 18 residues. Germline assignment: CDR1 LGHDT and CDR2 YNNKEL (reference sequence). The CDR3 loop is CASSQEEKARVFGNTIYF. The CDR3 DNA reads as TGTGCCAGCAGCCAAGAAGAAAAAGCCAGGGTATTCGGAAACACCATATATTTT.

This clonotype was detected many times. The rearrangement joins TRBV11-2 to TRBJ1-6; tentative D call: TRBD1 (5 bases). The CDR3 is made up of 16 amino acids. Germline lookup yields CDR1 SGHAT and CDR2 FQNNGV. The V and J ends lost 1 base and 9 bases respectively, with 16 bases between them. CDR3 bases: TGTGCCAGCAGCTTAGGGCACCGGGGGATTCGTTCACCCCTCCACTTT. Amino acid sequence: CASSLGHRGIRSPLHF.

The genes are TRBV4-2 and TRBJ1-2; weak D call: TRBD1 (5 bases). Per the germline V gene, CDR1 is LGHNA and CDR2 is YNFKEQ. V was pared by 1 base and J by 8 bases, with 23 bases between. CDR3 length equals 17 residues. In DNA, the CDR3 is TGTGCCAGCAGCCAAGGCCGTCTGGCAGGGAGCCTGGGCGGCTACACCTTC. Its translation: CASSQGRLAGSLGGYTF.

CDR3 nucleotides: TGTGCCAGCAGCCCAACGGCGATGAATGAGCAGTTCTTC. Its translation is CASSPTAMNEQFF. The chain is built from TRBV3-1 and TRBJ2-1; D call uncertain. The V end was cut by 4 bases, the J end by 7 bases, with 11 bases between. Per the germline V gene, CDR1 is LGHDT and CDR2 is YNNKEL (reference sequence). This CDR3 region has 13 residues.

Concerning this clonotype itself: A read error likely explains this, since a far larger clone differs by one base. The chain couples TRBV28 to TRBJ2-1; TRBD1 or TRBD2 may be the D gene (5 bases each). CDR3 size: 17 residues. V dropped 5 bases and J dropped 10 bases, with 27 bases sitting between them. Germline CDR1 MDHEN, CDR2 SYDVKM. The CDR3 nucleotides are TGTGCCAGCAGTGCCCGGGTGGGGACGGAAAACTCCTACGAGCAGTTCTTC. Encoded protein: CASSARVGTENSYEQFF.

The table lists this clonotype with many counts. The CDR3 nucleotides read TGTGCCAGCAGCTCCACCGGGAAGACCTACAATGAGCAGTTCTTC. Its translation: CASSSTGKTYNEQFF. This chain connects TRBV13 to TRBJ2-1; weak D call: TRBD2 (5 bases). Deletions cut 4 bases from V and 2 bases from J, with 12 bases between. The CDR3 has 15 amino acids. Germline V gene sequence: CDR1 PRHDT, CDR2 FYEKMQ (reference sequence).

This clonotype was observed once. The chain joins TRBV28 to TRBJ2-7; 9 bases are a match to TRBD1. The CDR3 is made up of 14 amino acids. The J segment lost 4 bases and the V segment lost 7 bases, leaving 8 bases of the junction unmatched. Germline CDR1 and CDR2: MDHEN and SYDVKM. The CDR3 nucleotides read TGTGCCAGCACCGAGGGACAGGGACGATACGAGCAGTACTTC. Amino acid sequence: CASTEGQGRYEQYF.

This clonotype was detected many times. The V call is TRBV7-2, the J call TRBJ2-3; no firm D call. The CDR3 is 15 residues long. Per germline, CDR1 SGHTA and CDR2 FQGNSA. V was shortened by 5 bases and J by 0 bases, with 12 bases between the two germline ends. DNA of the CDR3: TGTGCCAGCAGCCCAAGCTATTCTAGCACAGATACGCAGTATTTT. Translating gives CASSPSYSSTDTQYF.